This T cell receptor (beta chain) was observed in a study of cytomegalovirus exposure and HLA in healthy donors. The PCR was carried out with 60 Vbeta primers and 13 Jbeta primers. The protocol was immunoSEQ multiplex PCR, while the TCRdb copy is restricted to in-frame clones and leaves out a portion. The sample yields tens of thousands of clones, around 64% seen once. General study findings and limits: In vitro, a few CMV-associated chains proved specific for CMV antigens.

On this clone: What it binds is not known.

The sequencing input was PBMCs. This sequence was found in a young man in good health and CMV-seronegative.

The CDR3 nucleotides read TGTGCCAGCAGTGAGCCAGGGGGCTATAATTCACCCCTCCACTTT. Its translation: CASSEPGGYNSPLHF. V is TRBV6-1 and J is TRBJ1-6, with 7 positions matching TRBD1. Germline lookup yields CDR1 MNHNS and CDR2 SASEGT. This CDR3 is built from 15 residues. The ends lost 3 bases at V and 3 bases at J; junction bases unmatched: 2.